A selection of T cell receptor beta chains follows, all from one sample in a study of CD8 T cells in ankylosing spondylitis. TCRdb reanalysed the 5' RACE reads using MiXCR and keeps one entry per CDR3 protein. The table includes about 250,000 distinct CDR3 sequences, 7% to 10% detected once. The specimen sequenced was blood, either unsorted or a sorted T cell fraction (not recorded which). These receptors all stem from a female donor with ankylosing spondylitis or in good health (not recorded which). The CDR3 runs from the conserved cysteine through the conserved F or W. Fields, in order: CDR3 length, clone size, V gene, D gene, J gene, CDR3 protein, CDR3 DNA. The D gene is left open where the match is weak. Where a row states a size, it is once, few, many or the class of an expanded clone; other rows omit it.

15,few,TRBV11-2,.,TRBJ2-1,CASSFGEFSYNEQFF,TGTGCCAGCAGCTTCGGGGAGTTTTCCTACAATGAGCAGTTCTTC
12,many,TRBV29-1,.,TRBJ2-2,CSARVSTGELFF,TGCAGCGCCAGGGTTTCCACCGGGGAGCTGTTTTTT
16,many,TRBV7-8,TRBD1,TRBJ2-3,CASSLGERGPWDTQYF,TGTGCCAGCAGCTTAGGGGAGAGGGGGCCGTGGGATACGCAGTATTTT
16,.,TRBV7-2,.,TRBJ2-5,CASSSGPGAGQEAQYF,TGTGCCAGCAGCTCAGGGCCGGGGGCGGGCCAAGAGGCCCAGTACTTC
15,many,TRBV2,.,TRBJ2-1,CASSEGRSSYNEQFF,TGTGCCAGCAGTGAAGGTCGAAGCTCCTACAATGAGCAGTTCTTC
14,many,TRBV7-9,.,TRBJ2-2,CASSLAGTTGELFF,TGTGCCAGCAGCTTAGCGGGGACCACCGGGGAGCTGTTTTTT
15,many,TRBV7-3,.,TRBJ2-3,CASSPSGTHTDTQYF,TGTGCCAGCAGCCCCAGCGGAACCCACACAGATACGCAGTATTTT
13,.,TRBV7-9,TRBD1,TRBJ2-3,CASSPRDRETQYF,TGTGCCAGCAGCCCCCGGGACAGGGAGACGCAGTATTTT
16,many,TRBV5-1,.,TRBJ2-1,CASSLEQGSSYNEQFF,TGCGCCAGCAGCTTGGAACAGGGAAGCTCCTACAATGAGCAGTTCTTC
16,many,TRBV20-1,.,TRBJ2-2,CSARDLRQPNTGELFF,TGCAGTGCTAGAGATCTTCGGCAGCCTAACACCGGGGAGCTGTTTTTT
18,few,TRBV18,.,TRBJ1-5,CASSPVDRNWGGGQPQHF,TGTGCCAGCTCACCGGTGGATCGTAATTGGGGGGGTGGTCAGCCCCAGCATTTT
17,many,TRBV4-3,.,TRBJ1-6,CASSQVGHSDFNSPLHF,TGCGCCAGCAGCCAAGTCGGACATAGTGATTTTAATTCACCCCTCCACTTT
10,many,TRBV20-1,TRBD2,TRBJ2-7,CSAEREEQYF,TGCAGTGCTGAGCGGGAGGAGCAGTACTTC
14,.,TRBV11-2,.,TRBJ2-3,CASSPDSPVDTQYF,TGTGCCAGCAGCCCGGACTCACCGGTAGATACGCAGTATTTT
13,many,TRBV19,TRBD2,TRBJ2-7,CASGLAKAYEQYF,TGTGCCAGCGGACTAGCGAAAGCCTACGAGCAGTACTTC
13,many,TRBV6-1,.,TRBJ1-4,CASTDWTSEKLFF,TGTGCCAGCACCGATTGGACAAGTGAAAAACTGTTTTTT
15,many,TRBV20-1,.,TRBJ1-2,CSARDHEGPSYGYTF,TGCAGTGCTAGAGATCACGAGGGCCCTAGCTATGGCTACACCTTC
15,many,TRBV5-1,.,TRBJ2-7,CASSFTDRYPYEQYF,TGCGCCAGCAGCTTCACCGACAGGTACCCCTACGAGCAGTACTTC
24,.,TRBV7-4,TRBD2,TRBJ2-1,CASSFITLNRSCGSLPSSYNEQFF,TGTGCCAGCAGCTTCATAACCCTAAATCGGTCGTGCGGGAGTCTCCCCAGCTCCTACAATGAGCAGTTCTTC
14,many,TRBV6-5,.,TRBJ1-2,CASSYEGVGRASSF,TGTGCCAGCAGTTATGAGGGGGTGGGCAGGGCCTCTTCCTTC
14,many,TRBV20-1,TRBD2,TRBJ2-1,CSTRLIGTSDEQFF,TGCAGTACACGACTAATAGGGACTAGCGATGAGCAGTTCTTC
12,many,TRBV5-1,.,TRBJ2-7,CASSSDSYEQYF,TGTGCCAGCAGCTCGGACAGCTACGAGCAGTACTTC
13,many,TRBV6-5,.,TRBJ1-2,CASSYGQSYGYTF,TGTGCCAGCAGTTACGGGCAGAGCTATGGCTACACCTTC
14,many,TRBV12-3/TRBV12-4,TRBD2,TRBJ2-7,CASSLAGVDYEQYF,TGTGCCAGCAGCTTAGCGGGGGTCGACTACGAGCAGTACTTC
15,few,TRBV11-2,TRBD2,TRBJ2-3,CASSFRGTSGDTQYF,TGTGCCAGCAGCTTCCGAGGAACTAGCGGAGATACGCAGTATTTT
20,.,TRBV7-2,TRBD2,TRBJ2-6,CASSRPGLAGGGSGVNVLTF,TGTGCCAGCAGCCGTCCGGGACTAGCGGGAGGTGGGTCTGGGGTCAACGTCCTGACTTTC
13,many,TRBV12-3/TRBV12-4,TRBD1,TRBJ1-1,CASSLDRGSEAFF,TGTGCCAGCAGTTTAGACAGGGGTTCTGAAGCTTTCTTT
14,many,TRBV9,.,TRBJ2-7,CASSVRGDSYEQYF,TGTGCCAGCAGCGTCCGTGGGGACTCCTACGAGCAGTACTTC
18,.,TRBV11-2,TRBD1,TRBJ2-7,CASTYRMETGPLSYEQYF,TGTGCCAGCACCTACCGGATGGAGACAGGGCCACTTAGCTACGAGCAGTACTTC
15,many,TRBV5-1,.,TRBJ1-2,CASSLQRREDYGYTF,TGCGCCAGCAGCTTGCAGCGCCGGGAGGACTATGGCTACACCTTC
13,.,TRBV7-9,.,TRBJ2-7,CASSPNDRNEQYF,TGTGCCAGCAGCCCCAACGACAGGAACGAGCAGTACTTC
15,few,TRBV4-3,.,TRBJ2-1,CASSQELRIRNEQFF,TGCGCCAGCAGCCAAGAACTCCGGATACGCAATGAGCAGTTCTTC
15,.,TRBV4-2,TRBD2,TRBJ2-7,CASIQVLAGRYEQYF,TGTGCCAGCATCCAAGTATTAGCGGGGCGCTACGAGCAGTACTTC
17,many,TRBV20-1,TRBD2,TRBJ2-7,CSSTGLAGGRRRDEQYF,TGCAGTTCGACGGGACTAGCGGGAGGTCGGAGGCGCGACGAGCAGTACTTC
16,many,TRBV5-1,.,TRBJ2-5,CASSLASATSQETQYF,TGCGCCAGCAGCTTGGCCTCAGCTACCTCCCAAGAGACCCAGTACTTC
11,many,TRBV11-2,.,TRBJ2-3,CASSRGDTQYF,TGTGCCAGCAGCCGTGGAGATACGCAGTATTTT
16,many,TRBV7-2,TRBD1,TRBJ2-6,CASSLGGGSGANVLTF,TGTGCCAGCAGCTTAGGAGGGGGCTCGGGGGCCAACGTCCTGACTTTC
15,.,TRBV3-1,.,TRBJ1-6,CASSQVTGLNSPLHF,TGTGCCAGCAGCCAAGTAACAGGACTAAATTCACCCCTCCACTTT
15,many,TRBV11-2,.,TRBJ2-1,CASSFSEGSYNEQFF,TGTGCCAGCAGCTTTTCAGAAGGTTCCTACAATGAGCAGTTCTTC
14,many,TRBV6-5,.,TRBJ1-5,CASSYDSFNQPQHF,TGTGCCAGCAGTTACGACTCCTTCAATCAGCCCCAGCATTTT
15,many,TRBV10-3,TRBD1,TRBJ1-5,CAISESGQLNQPQHF,TGTGCCATCAGTGAGTCGGGACAGTTAAATCAGCCCCAGCATTTT
18,many,TRBV5-1,TRBD1,TRBJ1-1,CASSLAPGQGADPTEAFF,TGCGCCAGCAGCTTGGCTCCGGGACAGGGGGCCGACCCAACTGAAGCTTTCTTT
11,.,TRBV7-8,.,TRBJ2-3,CASRLLDTQYF,TGTGCCAGCCGGTTATTGGATACGCAGTATTTT
14,many,TRBV10-3,TRBD2,TRBJ2-5,CAISELAGEETQYF,TGTGCCATCAGTGAACTAGCGGGAGAAGAGACCCAGTACTTC
15,many,TRBV20-1,.,TRBJ2-7,CSARGWQVSSYEQYF,TGCAGTGCTAGAGGGTGGCAGGTTAGCTCCTACGAGCAGTACTTC
14,many,TRBV7-2,.,TRBJ1-2,CASSSDSLPYGYTF,TGTGCCAGCAGCTCCGACAGTCTCCCCTATGGCTACACCTTC
16,many,TRBV3-1,.,TRBJ2-2,CASSQGGGGNTGELFF,TGTGCCAGCAGCCAAGGTGGGGGCGGGAACACCGGGGAGCTGTTTTTT